These 23 T cell receptor beta chains originate from one sample sequenced in a study of T cell repertoires in cytomegalovirus infection. In TCRdb, the reads were re-called with MiXCR into one record per CDR3 protein. The profile shows fewer than 250,000 distinct CDR3 sequences, about 12% of them singletons. The sample comprised PBMCs. These receptors were collected from a human donor in good health (CMV status not recorded). Some clones in this sample may be carry-over from other donors' samples.

The chain has TRBV29-1 and TRBJ1-2; the D is unclear. This CDR3 comprises 15 residues. The V end lost 2 bases, the J end lost 0 bases, and 13 bases lay between the germline ends. The germline V gene encodes CDR1 SQVTM and CDR2 ANQGSEA. The DNA of the CDR3 is TGCAGCGTTGAAAGTTTGGCAGGAGCTAACTATGGCTACACCTTC. Encoded protein: CSVESLAGANYGYTF.

The table lists this clonotype with many counts. The chain couples TRBV5-4 to TRBJ2-2; possible D gene TRBD1, 5 bases. Germline values: CDR1 SGHNT, CDR2 YYREEE (reference sequence). With 1 base removed from V and 4 bases from J, the gap between germline ends came to 8 bases. This CDR3 spans 14 amino acids. CDR3 residues: CASSLPGPTGELFF. The CDR3 nucleotides are TGTGCCAGCAGCTTGCCAGGGCCCACCGGGGAGCTGTTTTTT.

This clonotype was picked up many times. The chain couples TRBV7-2 to TRBJ2-3, with 8 bases matching TRBD2. Per the germline V gene, CDR1 is SGHTA and CDR2 is FQGNSA. Losses at the gene ends were 5 bases for V and 2 bases for J; bases not matched to a gene: 3. CDR3 length: 14 amino acids. Written as DNA, the CDR3 is TGTGCCAGCAGCACAGCGGGAGACACAGATACGCAGTATTTT. As protein: CASSTAGDTDTQYF.

This chain uses TRBV2 with TRBJ2-1; 8 nucleotides agree with TRBD2. CDR1 SNHLY and CDR2 FYNNEI come from the germline V gene. The V segment lost 5 bases and the J segment 4 bases; nucleotides outside the gene matches: 7. The CDR3 spans 15 residues. CDR3 in amino acids: CASSSKRGNYNEQFF. CDR3 nucleotides: TGTGCCAGCAGTTCTAAGCGGGGGAATTACAATGAGCAGTTCTTC. Full variable domain (remainder filled in from reference TRBV2 and TRBJ2-1): EPEVTQTPSHQVTQMGQEVILRCVPISNHLYFYWYRQILGQKVEFLVSFYNNEISEKSEIFDDQFSVERPDGSNFTLKIRSTKLEDSAMYFCASSSKRGNYNEQFFGPGTRLTVL.

This clonotype was detected only a few times. The J gene is TRBJ1-1, the V gene TRBV7-9; 9 nucleotides match TRBD1. V trimming: 1 base; J trimming: 1 base; junction bases outside the gene matches: 4. The CDR3 is 16 amino acids. Germline V gives CDR1 SEHNR, CDR2 FQNEAQ (reference sequence). The CDR3 reads CASSLGSGQGNTEAFF. The CDR3 DNA reads TGTGCCAGCAGCTTAGGCTCGGGACAGGGGAACACTGAAGCTTTCTTT. Full variable domain (missing parts from reference TRBV7-9 and TRBJ1-1): DTGVSQNPRHKITKRGQNVTFRCDPISEHNRLYWYRQTLGQGPEFLTYFQNEAQLEKSRLLSDRFSAERPKGSFSTLEIQRTEQGDSAMYLCASSLGSGQGNTEAFFGQGTRLTVV.

The V and J genes are TRBV5-1 and TRBJ1-3; D gene uncertain. The CDR3 runs to 17 residues. Germline assignment: CDR1 SGHRS and CDR2 YFSETQ. Trimming removed 3 bases from V and 0 bases from J, with 16 bases in between. The CDR3 region has the DNA TGCGCCAGCAGCTCCGAGAGGGAAGTTTTCTCTGGAAACACCATATATTTT. Its translation is CASSSEREVFSGNTIYF.

In its sample, this clonotype was seen many times. The chain has TRBV6-1 and TRBJ2-1, with D unclear. This CDR3 comprises 14 residues. V dropped 5 bases and J dropped 7 bases, with 15 bases sitting between them. Germline V lookup: CDR1 MNHNS, CDR2 SASEGT. In DNA form, the CDR3 reads TGTGCCAGCAGTCCCCTAGTAGGGCCTAATGAGCAGTTCTTC. Its protein is CASSPLVGPNEQFF.

This clonotype was detected ten times or more. The chain has TRBV7-9 and TRBJ1-1; the D gene is possibly TRBD1 (6 bases). The CDR3 consists of 18 residues. Trimming left V 5 bases short and J 1 base short, with 23 bases between. Germline values: CDR1 SEHNR, CDR2 FQNEAQ (reference sequence). For the CDR3, the DNA is TGTGCCAGCAGCAGAGGGGGTGGGGTCCCCCCGCGGAACACTGAAGCTTTCTTT. This translates into CASSRGGGVPPRNTEAFF.

This clonotype was seen at least ten times. The chain couples TRBV19 to TRBJ2-5; 7 bases are shared with TRBD1. From germline, CDR1 is LNHDA and CDR2 SQIVND (reference sequence). V gave up 9 bases and J gave up 10 bases; unmatched junction bases: 11. This CDR3 is 12 amino acids long. Here the CDR3 DNA reads TGTGCCAGCTGGGACAGCGGAAGAAACCAGTACTTC. This sequence encodes CASWDSGRNQYF.

This clonotype was seen repeatedly, ten times or more. The chain links TRBV2 to TRBJ2-3; 9 positions match TRBD2. This CDR3 has 14 residues. Germline V gene lookup returns CDR1 SNHLY and CDR2 FYNNEI. The V segment lost 5 bases and the J segment 5 bases; nucleotides outside the gene matches: 5. CDR3 sequence (DNA): TGTGCCAGCAGTCCCATAGCGGGAGTAGATACGCAGTATTTT. Amino acid sequence: CASSPIAGVDTQYF. Using reference TRBV2 and TRBJ2-3 for the parts outside the CDR3, the full variable domain is EPEVTQTPSHQVTQMGQEVILRCVPISNHLYFYWYRQILGQKVEFLVSFYNNEISEKSEIFDDQFSVERPDGSNFTLKIRSTKLEDSAMYFCASSPIAGVDTQYFGPGTRLTVL.

About this clonotype: A much larger clone lies one base from this, so it may be a read error. The V gene is TRBV4-1, the J gene TRBJ1-2; no clear D. CDR3 length: 15 residues. In germline, CDR1 is MGHRA, CDR2 YSYEKL. The CDR3 nucleotides read TGCGCCAGCAGCCAAGATCGGAACTTGGGCTATGTCTACACCTTC. Its translation: CASSQDRNLGYVYTF.

The V call is TRBV20-1, the J call TRBJ1-1; possible D gene TRBD1, 6 bases. V shed 0 bases and J shed 4 bases, with 15 bases lying between them. Germline CDR1 reads DFQATT; CDR2 reads SNEGSKA (reference sequence). The CDR3 covers 15 residues. The CDR3: CSAREPGGRGTEAFF. The DNA of the CDR3 is TGCAGTGCTAGAGAGCCCGGGGGGCGAGGCACTGAAGCTTTCTTT.

This clonotype has ten or more counts. The CDR3 loop reads CASSRASGSRNEQFF. For the CDR3, the DNA is TGTGCCAGCAGCCGGGCTAGCGGGAGTCGGAATGAGCAGTTCTTC. V and J are TRBV7-2 and TRBJ2-1; TRBD2 aligns across 10 bases. V was clipped by 5 bases and J by 7 bases; unmatched bases: 8. The CDR3 consists of 15 residues. Germline V gives CDR1 SGHTA, CDR2 FQGNSA.

There are a few counts of this clonotype. CDR3 nucleotide sequence: TGTGCCAGCAGCTCAGTTGGGGGCAAGACCGGGGAGCTGTTTTTT. Protein product: CASSSVGGKTGELFF. V gene TRBV11-3 combines with J gene TRBJ2-2; a weak D match, TRBD1 (6 bases). The CDR3 consists of 15 residues. Trimming left V 4 bases short and J 5 bases short, with 14 bases between. The germline V gene has CDR1 SGHNT and CDR2 YENEEA.

This rearrangement joins TRBV29-1 to TRBJ1-3, with D possibly TRBD1 on 5 matching bases. CDR1 is SQVTM and CDR2 is ANQGSEA in the germline V gene. The CDR3 covers 15 residues. The germline V and J ends were trimmed by 4 bases and 4 bases, with 17 bases remaining between them. The CDR3 DNA sequence: TGCAGCGTTGTTCCTTTCGGACAAGCAGGAAACACCATATATTTT. This codes for CSVVPFGQAGNTIYF.

This clonotype was seen at least ten times. The chain is built from TRBV7-2 and TRBJ1-5; D gene unclear. In germline, CDR1 is SGHTA, CDR2 FQGNSA. Between the trimmed V and J ends, which lost 1 base and 1 base, there was a span of 5 bases. CDR3 length: 14 amino acids. The DNA of the CDR3 is TGTGCCAGCAGCTTAGTTTTCAGCAATCAGCCCCAGCATTTT. Translating it yields CASSLVFSNQPQHF.

This clonotype has a count of ten or more. This chain uses TRBV4-3 with TRBJ2-7; 9 bases agree with TRBD1. After removal of 1 base from V and 0 bases from J, the junction contained 4 bases not matched to a gene. This CDR3 is 16 amino acids long. The germline V gene has CDR1 LGHNA and CDR2 YSLEER. CDR3 in amino acids: CASSQVPTGGSYEQYF. The CDR3 region has the DNA TGCGCCAGCAGCCAAGTTCCGACAGGGGGCTCCTACGAGCAGTACTTC.

This clonotype came up many times. This chain uses TRBV7-2 with TRBJ2-1, with 12 bases lining up with TRBD1. With 1 base clipped from V and 9 bases from J, the junction kept 7 bases outside the gene matches. The CDR3 consists of 16 residues. CDR1 and CDR2 (germline): SGHTA, FQGNSA. The CDR3 loop is CASSLGGTGGSGEQFF. DNA for the CDR3: TGTGCCAGCAGCTTAGGGGGGACAGGGGGCTCGGGTGAGCAGTTCTTC.

This clonotype was detected many times. The CDR3 nucleotides read TGTGCCAGCAGTGAAGGATTGATTGGGACAGGAACCCCTTACGAGCAGTACTTC. Its protein product is CASSEGLIGTGTPYEQYF. V gene TRBV6-1 combines with J gene TRBJ2-7, with TRBD1 matching over 8 bases. Germline-derived CDR1 and CDR2 are MNHNS and SASEGT. V gave up 1 base and J gave up 4 bases; unmatched junction bases: 15. There are 18 residues in the CDR3.

This chain uses TRBV5-6 with TRBJ1-2, with a possible D match to TRBD1 (5 bases). This CDR3 spans 15 amino acids. Germline assignment: CDR1 SGHDT and CDR2 YYEEEE. V was pared by 0 bases and J by 3 bases, with 12 bases between. The CDR3 bases are TGTGCCAGCAGCTTGGTGGGCAGGGACGACTATGGCTACACCTTC. Protein sequence: CASSLVGRDDYGYTF.

This clonotype was observed at least ten times. The chain uses TRBV18 and TRBJ2-3, with TRBD1 as a possible D gene (5 bases). The CDR3 is made up of 14 amino acids. Germline V CDR1 and CDR2: KGHSH, LQKENI. Trimming took 1 base from V and 5 from J, leaving 10 bases between them. The CDR3 is CASSPRRDQDTQYF. The CDR3 DNA is TGTGCCAGCTCACCACGCAGGGATCAAGATACGCAGTATTTT.

Ten or more counts support this clonotype. The CDR3 protein is CASSSYDSSYEQYF. The DNA for the CDR3 is TGTGCCAGCAGCTCGTATGACAGCTCCTACGAGCAGTACTTC. This chain links TRBV7-2 with TRBJ2-7; D perhaps matches TRBD1 (5 bases). The germline V and J ends were trimmed by 4 bases and 0 bases, with 10 bases remaining between them. Germline V gives CDR1 SGHTA, CDR2 FQGNSA. This CDR3 has 14 amino acids.

A single count supports this clonotype. This is likely a read error, given that the CDR3 carries no conserved phenylalanine or tryptophan at its end. The V gene is TRBV28, the J gene TRBJ2-7; TRBD2 agrees at 13 bases. Germline V CDR1 and CDR2: MDHEN, SYDVKM. This CDR3 region has 18 residues. J was trimmed by 4 bases and V by 8 bases; bases with no gene match: 17. The CDR3 reads CASPGAQRTSGSRYEQYL. DNA for the CDR3: TGTGCCAGCCCAGGGGCACAGAGGACTAGCGGGAGTAGGTACGAGCAGTACTTA.